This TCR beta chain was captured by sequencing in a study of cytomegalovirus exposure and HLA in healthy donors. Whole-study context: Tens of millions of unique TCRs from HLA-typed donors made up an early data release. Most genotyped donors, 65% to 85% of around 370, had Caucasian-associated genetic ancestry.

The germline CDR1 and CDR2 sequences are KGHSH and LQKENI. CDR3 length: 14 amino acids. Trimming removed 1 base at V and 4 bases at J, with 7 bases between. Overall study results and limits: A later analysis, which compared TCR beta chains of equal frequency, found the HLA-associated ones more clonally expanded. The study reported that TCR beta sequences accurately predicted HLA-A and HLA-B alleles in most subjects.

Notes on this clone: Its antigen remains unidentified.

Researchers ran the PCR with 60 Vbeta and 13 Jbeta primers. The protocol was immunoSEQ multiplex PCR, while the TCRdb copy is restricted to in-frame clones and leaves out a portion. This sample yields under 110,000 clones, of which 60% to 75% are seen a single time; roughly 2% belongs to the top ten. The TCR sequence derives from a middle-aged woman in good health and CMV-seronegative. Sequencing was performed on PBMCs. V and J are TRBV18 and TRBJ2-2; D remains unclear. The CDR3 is CASSPQSSTGELFF. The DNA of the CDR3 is TGTGCCAGCTCACCACAATCGAGCACCGGGGAGCTGTTTTTT.